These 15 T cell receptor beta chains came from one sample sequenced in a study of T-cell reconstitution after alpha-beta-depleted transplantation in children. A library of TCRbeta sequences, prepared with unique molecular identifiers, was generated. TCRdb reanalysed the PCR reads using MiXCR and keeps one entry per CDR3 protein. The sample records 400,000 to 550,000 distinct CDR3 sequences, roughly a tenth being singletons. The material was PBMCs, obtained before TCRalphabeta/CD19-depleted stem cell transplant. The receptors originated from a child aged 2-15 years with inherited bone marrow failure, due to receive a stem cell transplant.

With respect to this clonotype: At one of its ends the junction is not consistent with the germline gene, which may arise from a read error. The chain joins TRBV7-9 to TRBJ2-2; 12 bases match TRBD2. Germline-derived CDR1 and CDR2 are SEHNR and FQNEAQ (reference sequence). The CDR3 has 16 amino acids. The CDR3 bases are TGTGCCAGCAGTCAAGGACTAGCGGGGAACACCGGGGAGCGGTTTTTT. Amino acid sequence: CASSQGLAGNTGERFF.

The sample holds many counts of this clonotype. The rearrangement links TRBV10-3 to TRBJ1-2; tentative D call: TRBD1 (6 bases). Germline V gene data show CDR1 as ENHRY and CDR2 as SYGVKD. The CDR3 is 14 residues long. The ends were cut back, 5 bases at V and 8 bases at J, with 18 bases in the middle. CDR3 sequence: CAISPSPPGTGYTF. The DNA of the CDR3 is TGTGCCATCAGTCCCTCTCCGCCAGGGACAGGCTACACCTTC.

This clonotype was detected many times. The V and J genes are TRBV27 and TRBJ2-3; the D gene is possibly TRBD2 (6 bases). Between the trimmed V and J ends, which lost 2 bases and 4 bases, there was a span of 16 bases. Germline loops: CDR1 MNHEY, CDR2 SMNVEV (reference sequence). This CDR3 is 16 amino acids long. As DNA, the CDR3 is TGTGCCAGCAGTTTACTCGGGCGGAGGGGCCCAGATACGCAGTATTTT. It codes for CASSLLGRRGPDTQYF.

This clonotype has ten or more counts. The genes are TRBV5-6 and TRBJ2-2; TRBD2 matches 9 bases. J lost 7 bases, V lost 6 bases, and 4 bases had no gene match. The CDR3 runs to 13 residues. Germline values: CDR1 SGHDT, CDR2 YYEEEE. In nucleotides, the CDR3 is TGTGCCAGCACCGTAGCGGGAGACGGGGAGCTGTTTTTT. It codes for CASTVAGDGELFF. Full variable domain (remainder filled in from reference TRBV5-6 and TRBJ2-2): DAGVTQSPTHLIKTRGQQVTLRCSPKSGHDTVSWYQQALGQGPQFIFQYYEEEERQRGNFPDRFSGHQFPNYSSELNVNALLLGDSALYLCASTVAGDGELFFGEGSRLTVL.

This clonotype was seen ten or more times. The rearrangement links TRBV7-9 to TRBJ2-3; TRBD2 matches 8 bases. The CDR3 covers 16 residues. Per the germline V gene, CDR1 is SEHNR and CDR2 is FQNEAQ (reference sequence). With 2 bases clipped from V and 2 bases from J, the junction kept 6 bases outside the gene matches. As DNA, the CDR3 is TGTGCCAGCAGCTTAAGAACTAGCGGTGCCACAGATACGCAGTATTTT. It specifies CASSLRTSGATDTQYF. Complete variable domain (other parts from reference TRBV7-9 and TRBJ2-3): DTGVSQNPRHKITKRGQNVTFRCDPISEHNRLYWYRQTLGQGPEFLTYFQNEAQLEKSRLLSDRFSAERPKGSFSTLEIQRTEQGDSAMYLCASSLRTSGATDTQYFGPGTRLTVL.

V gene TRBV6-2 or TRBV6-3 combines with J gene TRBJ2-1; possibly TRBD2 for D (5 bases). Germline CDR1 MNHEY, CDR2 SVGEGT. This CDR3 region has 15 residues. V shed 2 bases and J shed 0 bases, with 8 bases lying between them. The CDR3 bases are TGTGCCAGCAGTTACCGTAGCGTCTCCTACAATGAGCAGTTCTTC. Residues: CASSYRSVSYNEQFF.

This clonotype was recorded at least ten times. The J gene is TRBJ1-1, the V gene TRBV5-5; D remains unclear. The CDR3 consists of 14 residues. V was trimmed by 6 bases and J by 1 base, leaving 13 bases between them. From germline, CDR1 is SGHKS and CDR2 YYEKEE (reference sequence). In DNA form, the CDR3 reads TGTGCCAGCACCCTTAACCGGGGGAACACTGAAGCTTTCTTT. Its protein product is CASTLNRGNTEAFF.

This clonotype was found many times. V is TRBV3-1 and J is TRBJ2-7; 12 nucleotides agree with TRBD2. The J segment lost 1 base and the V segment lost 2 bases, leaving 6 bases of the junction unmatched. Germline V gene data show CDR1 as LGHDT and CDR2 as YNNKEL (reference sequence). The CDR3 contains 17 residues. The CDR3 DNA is TGTGCCAGCAGCCAAAATCCGGGACTAGCGGGTTCCTACGAGCAGTACTTC. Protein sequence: CASSQNPGLAGSYEQYF.

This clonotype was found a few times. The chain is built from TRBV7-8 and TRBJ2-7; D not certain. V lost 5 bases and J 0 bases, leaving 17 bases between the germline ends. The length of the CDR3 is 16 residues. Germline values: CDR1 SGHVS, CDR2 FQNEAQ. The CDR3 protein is CASSANSDESSYEQYF. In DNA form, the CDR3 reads TGTGCCAGCAGCGCAAACTCGGACGAAAGCTCCTACGAGCAGTACTTC. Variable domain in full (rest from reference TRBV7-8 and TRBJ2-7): GAGVSQSPRYKVAKRGQDVALRCDPISGHVSLFWYQQALGQGPEFLTYFQNEAQLDKSGLPSDRFFAERPEGSVSTLKIQRTQQEDSAVYLCASSANSDESSYEQYFGPGTRLTVT.

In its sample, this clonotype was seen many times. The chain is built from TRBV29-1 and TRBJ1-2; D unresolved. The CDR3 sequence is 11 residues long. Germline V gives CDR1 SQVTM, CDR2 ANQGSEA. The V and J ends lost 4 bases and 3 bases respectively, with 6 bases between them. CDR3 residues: CSVVDDYGYTF. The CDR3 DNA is TGCAGCGTTGTGGACGACTATGGCTACACCTTC. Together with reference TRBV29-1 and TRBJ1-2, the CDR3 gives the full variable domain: SAVISQKPSRDICQRGTSLTIQCQVDSQVTMMFWYRQQPGQSLTLIATANQGSEATYESGFVIDKFPISRPNLTFSTLTVSNMSPEDSSIYLCSVVDDYGYTFGSGTRLTVV.

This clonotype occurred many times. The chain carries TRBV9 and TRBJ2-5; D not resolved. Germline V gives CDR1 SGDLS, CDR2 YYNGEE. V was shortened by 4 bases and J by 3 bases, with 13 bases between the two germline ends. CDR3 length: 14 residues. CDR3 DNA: TGTGCCAGCAGCAGTCCCGGAATTGAAGAGACCCAGTACTTC. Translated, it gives CASSSPGIEETQYF. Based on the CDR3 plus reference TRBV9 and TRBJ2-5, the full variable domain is DSGVTQTPKHLITATGQRVTLRCSPRSGDLSVYWYQQSLDQGLQFLIQYYNGEERAKGNILERFSAQQFPDLHSELNLSSLELGDSALYFCASSSPGIEETQYFGPGTRLLVL.

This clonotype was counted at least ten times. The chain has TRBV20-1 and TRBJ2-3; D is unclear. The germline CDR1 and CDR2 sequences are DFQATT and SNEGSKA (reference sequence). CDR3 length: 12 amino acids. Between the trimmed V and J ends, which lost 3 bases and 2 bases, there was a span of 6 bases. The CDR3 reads CSASRDTDTQYF. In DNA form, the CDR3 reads TGCAGTGCTAGTCGCGACACAGATACGCAGTATTTT.

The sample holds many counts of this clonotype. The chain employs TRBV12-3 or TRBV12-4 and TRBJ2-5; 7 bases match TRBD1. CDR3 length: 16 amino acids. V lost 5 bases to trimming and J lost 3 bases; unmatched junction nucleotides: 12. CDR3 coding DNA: TGTGCCAGCAGTCCCCGAATTTCCGGGACAGAAGAGACCCAGTACTTC. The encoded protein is CASSPRISGTEETQYF.

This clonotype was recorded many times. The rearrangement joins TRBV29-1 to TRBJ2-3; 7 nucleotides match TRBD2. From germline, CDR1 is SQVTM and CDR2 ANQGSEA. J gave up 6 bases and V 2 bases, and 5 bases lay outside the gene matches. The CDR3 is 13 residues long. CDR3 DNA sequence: TGCAGCGTTGAATCGGGAGGCCGTGATACGCAGTATTTT. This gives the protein CSVESGGRDTQYF.

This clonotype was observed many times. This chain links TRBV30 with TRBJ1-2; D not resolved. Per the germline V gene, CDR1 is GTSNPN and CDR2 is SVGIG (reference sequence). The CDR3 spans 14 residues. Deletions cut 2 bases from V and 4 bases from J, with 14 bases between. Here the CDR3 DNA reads TGTGCCTGGAGTCGGGTCCCTGGGAGCTATGGCTACACCTTC. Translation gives CAWSRVPGSYGYTF.